The TCR beta chain described here comes from a study of CD8 T cells in ankylosing spondylitis. TCRdb ran MiXCR on the 5' RACE reads and lists one entry per CDR3 protein. The profile shows about 160,000 distinct CDR3 sequences, around a tenth of them singletons. Germline V gene lookup returns CDR1 SEHNR and CDR2 FQNEAQ (reference sequence). This CDR3 has 16 amino acids. Trimming took 4 bases from V and 0 from J, leaving 13 bases between them. The sequenced sample consisted of blood, either unsorted or a sorted T cell fraction (not recorded which). The rearrangement joins TRBV7-9 to TRBJ2-1; a possible D gene is TRBD1 (5 bases). The clonotype comes from a female donor with ankylosing spondylitis or in good health (not recorded which). CDR3 DNA sequence: TGTGCCAGCAGCTCCCCCGACAGTCCCTCCTACAATGAGCAGTTCTTC. Translation gives CASSSPDSPSYNEQFF.